The clone carrying this T cell receptor (beta chain) was recorded once. The sample originates from a study of T cell responses to AZD1222 COVID-19 vaccine. V shed 5 bases, J shed 5 bases, and the junction held 5 bases outside the gene matches. Germline V gene data show CDR1 as SGHVS and CDR2 as FNYEAQ. This CDR3 spans 13 amino acids. Clones were sequenced by immunoSEQ multiplex PCR, and TCRdb holds only the in-frame ones, with some missing. Among around 140,000 clones, just over 85% were seen once, and the ten largest hold approximately 20%. The gene calls are TRBV7-6 and TRBJ1-1; TRBD1 matches at 7 bases. This sequence was found in an adult in good health. The sequencing used peripheral blood, collected on day 0 of AZD1222 vaccination. The chain's CDR3 is CASSPDRDTEAFF. CDR3 in DNA: TGTGCCAGCAGCCCTGACAGGGATACTGAAGCTTTCTTT.